These T cell receptor beta chains were read from a single sample in a study of T cell changes during pregnancy in multiple sclerosis. The table came from immunoSEQ multiplex PCR; TCRdb's copy has only in-frame clones and leaves some out. The table lists around 130,000 clones, less than 97% of them singletons. The sequencing used peripheral blood, collected after pregnancy. Receptors originate from a female donor with multiple sclerosis, enrolled in a pregnancy study. Both conserved end residues are part of each CDR3. Each record gives: V gene, J gene, clone size, D gene, CDR3 DNA, CDR3 protein. A D gene is named only where the DNA matches it firmly. Size is stated for part of the rows, as once, few or many counts, or as a class when the clone is expanded.

>TRBV27|TRBJ2-1|NA|NA
TGTGCCAGCAGTTTCCTGACGGGGGAGCAGTTCTTC
CASSFLTGEQFF
>TRBV28|TRBJ1-5|NA|NA
TGTGCCAGCAGTTTGCCAGGGTTACTGCCCCAGCATTTT
CASSLPGLLPQHF
>TRBV29-1|TRBJ2-1|NA|TRBD2
TGCAGCGTTGAAGGGCTAGCGGGAGTAGAGCAGTTCTTC
CSVEGLAGVEQFF
>TRBV5-1|TRBJ2-1|NA|TRBD2
TGCGCCAGCAGCCCGGGACTAGCGACCTACAATGAGCAGTTCTTC
CASSPGLATYNEQFF
>TRBV19|TRBJ2-3|NA|NA
TGTGCCAGTAGCCCGAGCGGTCCTAGCACAGATACGCAGTATTTT
CASSPSGPSTDTQYF
>TRBV7-2|TRBJ2-5|NA|NA
TGTGCCAGCAGCTTATGGTCACAGCCGGCGGAGACCCAGTACTTC
CASSLWSQPAETQYF
>TRBV30|TRBJ1-2|NA|NA
TGTGCCTGGAGGTGGACCGGGACTGGGGGGGGCTACACCTTC
CAWRWTGTGGGYTF
>TRBV6-5|TRBJ1-4|NA|NA
TGTGCCACCAAGCCCGACAGAGTTAATGAAAAACTGTTTTTT
CATKPDRVNEKLFF
>TRBV10-3|TRBJ2-7|NA|NA
TGTGCCACCCTCCCCCGGGACTCGTACGAGCAGTACTTC
CATLPRDSYEQYF
>TRBV28|TRBJ2-7|once|TRBD2
TGTGCCAGCAGTTTACCGGGACTAGGGGTGGGCGAGCAGTACTTC
CASSLPGLGVGEQYF
>TRBV5-1|TRBJ2-7|NA|NA
TGCGCCAGCAGCGCGAACCGTCCCCACGAGCAGTACTTC
CASSANRPHEQYF
>TRBV4-3|TRBJ2-1|NA|TRBD2
TGCGCCAGCAGCCAGGGACTAGCGGGAACCAATGAGCAGTTCTTC
CASSQGLAGTNEQFF
>TRBV5-4|TRBJ2-7|NA|NA
TGTGCCAGCAGCTTTGGAGGGGACGGCGAGCAGTACTTC
CASSFGGDGEQYF
>TRBV5-1|TRBJ2-3|NA|TRBD1
TGCGCCAGCAGCTCCACTGGGACAGGGGGCCGGGGAGGTAGGGCAGATACGCAGTATTTT
CASSSTGTGGRGGRADTQYF
>TRBV7-2|TRBJ2-1|NA|TRBD2
TGTGCCAGCAGCTTAACGGGGACTAGTGGGGACAATGAGCAGTTCTTC
CASSLTGTSGDNEQFF
>TRBV29-1|TRBJ2-1|NA|NA
TGCAGCGCCGACGACGGACTTCACCCCTACAATGAGCAGTTCTTC
CSADDGLHPYNEQFF
>TRBV6-1|TRBJ1-3|NA|NA
TGTGCCAGCAGTGAAATTGGTTCCCGGTGGGGAAACACCATATATTTT
CASSEIGSRWGNTIYF
>TRBV29-1|TRBJ2-7|NA|TRBD1
TGCAGCGCACGGACAGGGAGCGAGCAGTACTTC
CSARTGSEQYF
>TRBV2|TRBJ2-5|NA|NA
TGTGCCAGCAGTCCAACCCGGGAGACCCAGTACTTC
CASSPTRETQYF
>TRBV4-3|TRBJ2-1|once|TRBD2
TGCGCCAGCAGCCAGGATAGCGGGAGGGCCAGGAATGAGCAGTTCTTC
CASSQDSGRARNEQFF
>TRBV5-8|TRBJ2-2|NA|NA
TGTGCCAGCAGCCCTATTGTACAGGCTACCGTTTGGACCGGGGAGCTGTTTTTT
CASSPIVQATVWTGELFF
>TRBV27|TRBJ1-5|once|TRBD1
TGTGCCAGCAGTTTATGGGGGACAGGGTCACAGCCCCAGCATTTT
CASSLWGTGSQPQHF
>TRBV9|TRBJ1-2|NA|TRBD1
TGTGCCAGCAGCGATACGGGACAGTCCTTTTATGGCTACACCTTC
CASSDTGQSFYGYTF
>TRBV5-4|TRBJ2-7|NA|TRBD2
TGTGCCAGCAGCTTACTAGCGGGAGGGCAGAGATACGAGCAGTACTTC
CASSLLAGGQRYEQYF
>TRBV5-5|TRBJ2-7|NA|TRBD2
TGTGCCAGCCTAGCGGGCTACGAGCAGTACTTC
CASLAGYEQYF
>TRBV5-8|TRBJ2-1|few|TRBD2
TGTGCCAGCAGTAGGGGACTAGCGGGAGGGGGTGAGCAGTTCTTC
CASSRGLAGGGEQFF
>TRBV28|TRBJ2-7|NA|TRBD2
TGTGCCAGCAGTGGCTCTACCGGGACTAGCTCCTTGGGGTACGAGCAGTACTTC
CASSGSTGTSSLGYEQYF
>TRBV19|TRBJ2-7|NA|TRBD1
TGTGCCAGTAGCAAATTGGGACAGGGGTACTCCTACGAGCAGTACTTC
CASSKLGQGYSYEQYF
>TRBV30|TRBJ1-2|NA|NA
TGTGCCTGGAGTGAAGGGAGTCTGGGCGGCTACACCTTC
CAWSEGSLGGYTF
>TRBV27|TRBJ2-7|NA|NA
TGTGCCAGCGGACATTCGTCTATCTACGAGCAGTACTTC
CASGHSSIYEQYF
>TRBV11-2|TRBJ1-1|NA|TRBD1
TGTGCCAGCAGGGGACAGGGGAACACTGAAGCTTTCTTT
CASRGQGNTEAFF
>TRBV30|TRBJ2-4|once|NA
TGTGCCTGGGACGAGGACTCAATTAAAAACATTCAGTACTTC
CAWDEDSIKNIQYF
>TRBV19|TRBJ1-2|NA|NA
TGTGCCAGTAGTAGGCGGGATCAGGGATTCGATGGCTACACCTTC
CASSRRDQGFDGYTF
>TRBV18|TRBJ1-1|NA|NA
TGTGCCAGCTCCCAAGGGGTTTTCTCTGAAGCTTTCTTT
CASSQGVFSEAFF
>TRBV7-2|TRBJ2-1|once|TRBD1
TGTGCCAGCAGCGCCCGGGACAGAGCCTACAATGAGCAGTTCTTC
CASSARDRAYNEQFF
>TRBV30|TRBJ2-1|NA|TRBD2
TGTGCCTGGACCCGACTAGCGGGGACATACAATGAGCAGTTCTTC
CAWTRLAGTYNEQFF
>TRBV27|TRBJ2-5|NA|NA
TGTGCCAGTGCGGGGCACGTGACAGGGTTGGAGACCCAGTACTTC
CASAGHVTGLETQYF
>TRBV13|TRBJ2-2|NA|TRBD1
TGTGCCAGCAGCTGGGGACAGGGGAACACCGGGGAGCTGTTTTTT
CASSWGQGNTGELFF
>TRBV2|TRBJ1-2|NA|NA
TGTGCCAGCAGGGCACGGAGTAACTATGGCTACACCTTC
CASRARSNYGYTF
>TRBV4-1|TRBJ2-1|once|NA
TGCGCCAGCAGCCAAGAAACTGGTCCCACCTACAATGAGCAGTTCTTC
CASSQETGPTYNEQFF
>TRBV15|TRBJ2-7|NA|NA
TGTGCCACCAGCAGAGATACAGGGAAGGGCAAGCAGTACTTC
CATSRDTGKGKQYF
>TRBV13|TRBJ2-5|NA|TRBD2
TGTGCCAGCAGCTTGACTAGCGGTGGAGAGACCCAGTACTTC
CASSLTSGGETQYF
>TRBV2|TRBJ2-1|NA|NA
TGTGCCAGCGAAAGGAGAGCCTCCTACAATGAGCAGTTCTTC
CASERRASYNEQFF
>TRBV9|TRBJ2-7|once|TRBD2
TGTGCCAGCAGCCCAGAGGCTAGCGGCTACGAGCAGTACTTC
CASSPEASGYEQYF
>TRBV11-2|TRBJ1-2|NA|TRBD1
TGTGCCAGCAGCTTAGGACAGGGTACCTACTATGGCTACACCTTC
CASSLGQGTYYGYTF
>TRBV19|TRBJ2-1|NA|TRBD2
TGTGCCAGTAGTATGACCGGGACTAACAATGAGCAGTTCTTC
CASSMTGTNNEQFF
>TRBV7-9|TRBJ2-1|NA|TRBD2
TGTGCCAGCAGCTTAGGACTAGCGGAGAACAATGAGCAGTTCTTC
CASSLGLAENNEQFF
>TRBV27|TRBJ2-1|once|TRBD2
TGTGCCAGCAGTCCCGACTCACGACTAGCACTCTCCTACAATGAGCAGTTCTTC
CASSPDSRLALSYNEQFF
>TRBV7-8|TRBJ2-3|once|NA
TGTGCCAGCAGCTTACTAGCGACCACTAGCACAGATACGCAGTATTTT
CASSLLATTSTDTQYF
>TRBV5-1|TRBJ2-5|NA|NA
TGCGCCAGCACTAATAACGGGTTCCAAGAGACCCAGTACTTC
CASTNNGFQETQYF